This TCR beta chain stems from a study of T cell responses to AZD1222 COVID-19 vaccine. Notes on this clone: Its cognate antigen is unknown.

TCRdb's copy holds only in-frame clones and misses some; the assay was immunoSEQ multiplex PCR. The repertoire includes about 120,000 clones, about 90% of them detected once, and approximately 1.5% sits in the top ten. Study conclusions and caveats: The donor cohort was predominantly white British with a female majority, and clonal diversity may have been underestimated.

In germline, CDR1 is LNHNV, CDR2 YYDKDF (reference sequence). The CDR3 is 13 amino acids. The ends were cut back, 3 bases at V and 9 bases at J, with 13 bases in the middle. This TCR was recovered from an adult in good health. The sample was peripheral blood, taken on day 0 of AZD1222 vaccination. The chain couples TRBV15 to TRBJ2-3, with D perhaps TRBD2 (5 bases). CDR3 region: CATSRTSGLTQYF. CDR3 sequence (DNA): TGTGCCACCAGCAGGACCTCGGGGTTAACGCAGTATTTT.